The rows below give T cell receptor beta chains drawn from one sample of a study of blood T cells in healthy people across ages. TCRdb processed the 5' RACE reads anew with MiXCR; each CDR3 protein has one entry. Among about 510,000 distinct CDR3 sequences, about a quarter were seen once, and the ten largest hold 3.6%. These sequences were also reported in another study, on T cells of mothers and their children.

The specimen was blood. Receptors originate from a boy between 2 and 10 years old in good health. CDR3s include the opening cysteine and the closing phenylalanine or tryptophan. Each record gives: J gene, D gene, V gene, clone size, CDR3 DNA, CDR3 protein. The D gene is left open where the match is weak. Size is omitted from some rows. Given values are once, few, many or a class for expanded clones.

j_call: TRBJ1-2; d_call: NA; v_call: TRBV7-8; clone_size: NA; cdr3_nt: TGTGCCAGCAGCTTAGGTGCGGGGGGAGACTATGGCTACACCTTC; cdr3_aa: CASSLGAGGDYGYTF
j_call: TRBJ2-6; d_call: TRBD1; v_call: TRBV20-1; clone_size: NA; cdr3_nt: TGCAGTGCTAGAGATCGGGCAGGGGGAGACTTCTCTGGGGCCAACGTCCTGACTTTC; cdr3_aa: CSARDRAGGDFSGANVLTF
j_call: TRBJ1-1; d_call: NA; v_call: TRBV18; clone_size: NA; cdr3_nt: TGTGCCAGCTCCGAATCAGGGGCCCTGAACACTGAAGCTTTCTTT; cdr3_aa: CASSESGALNTEAFF
j_call: TRBJ1-4; d_call: TRBD1; v_call: TRBV20-1; clone_size: NA; cdr3_nt: TGCAGTGCTAGAAGACAGTCCGGGACAGGGGATCGTTGGGCTAATGAAAAACTGTTTTTT; cdr3_aa: CSARRQSGTGDRWANEKLFF
j_call: TRBJ1-5; d_call: NA; v_call: TRBV24-1; clone_size: NA; cdr3_nt: TGTGCCACCAGTGCGCAGGGGACCAATCAGCCCCAGCATTTT; cdr3_aa: CATSAQGTNQPQHF
j_call: TRBJ1-4; d_call: NA; v_call: TRBV7-9; clone_size: NA; cdr3_nt: TGTGCCAGCAGCTTTCAGGGGTTTGAGCTGTTTTTT; cdr3_aa: CASSFQGFELFF
j_call: TRBJ2-5; d_call: TRBD2; v_call: TRBV30; clone_size: few; cdr3_nt: TGTGCCTGGAGTGCCGCTAGCGGGCAAGAGACCCAGTACTTC; cdr3_aa: CAWSAASGQETQYF
j_call: TRBJ1-4; d_call: TRBD1; v_call: TRBV11-2; clone_size: few; cdr3_nt: TGTGCCAGCAGCGGAAGGACAGGGGGTACTGAAAAACTGTTTTTT; cdr3_aa: CASSGRTGGTEKLFF
j_call: TRBJ2-1; d_call: TRBD2; v_call: TRBV7-8; clone_size: NA; cdr3_nt: TGTGCCAGCAGTTCCCCCGGGACTAGCGGGTACAATGGGCAGTTCTTC; cdr3_aa: CASSSPGTSGYNGQFF
j_call: TRBJ2-4; d_call: TRBD2; v_call: TRBV15; clone_size: few; cdr3_nt: TGTGCCACCAGCGGAACCGGTAGCGGGAACATTCAGTACTTC; cdr3_aa: CATSGTGSGNIQYF
j_call: TRBJ2-5; d_call: TRBD1; v_call: TRBV7-9; clone_size: NA; cdr3_nt: TGTGCCAGCAGCTACCGACAGGGGGCTACAGAGACCCAGTACTTC; cdr3_aa: CASSYRQGATETQYF
j_call: TRBJ2-2; d_call: NA; v_call: TRBV12-3/TRBV12-4; clone_size: few; cdr3_nt: TGTGCCAGCAGTTTTCGACGGATCGGGGAGCTGTTTTTT; cdr3_aa: CASSFRRIGELFF
j_call: TRBJ1-3; d_call: NA; v_call: TRBV6-5; clone_size: NA; cdr3_nt: TGTGCCAGCAGTCCGCAGGGGACTTGGGGAAACACCATATATTTT; cdr3_aa: CASSPQGTWGNTIYF
j_call: TRBJ2-3; d_call: TRBD2; v_call: TRBV6-1; clone_size: NA; cdr3_nt: TGTGCCAGCAGTTTTGGGACTAGCCGCACAGATACGCAGTATTTT; cdr3_aa: CASSFGTSRTDTQYF